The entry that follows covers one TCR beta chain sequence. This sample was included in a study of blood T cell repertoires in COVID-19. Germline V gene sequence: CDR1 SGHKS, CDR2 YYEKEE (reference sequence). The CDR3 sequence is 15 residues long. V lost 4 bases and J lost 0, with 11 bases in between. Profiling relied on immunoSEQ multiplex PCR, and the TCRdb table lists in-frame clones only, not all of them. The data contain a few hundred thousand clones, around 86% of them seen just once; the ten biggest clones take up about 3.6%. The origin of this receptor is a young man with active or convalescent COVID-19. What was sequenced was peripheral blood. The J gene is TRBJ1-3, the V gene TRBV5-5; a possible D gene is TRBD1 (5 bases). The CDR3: CASSPAGDSGNTIYF. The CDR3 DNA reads TGTGCCAGCAGCCCGGCGGGGGACTCTGGAAACACCATATATTTT.